Presented here are 7 T cell receptor beta chains from one specimen sequenced in a study of blood T cell dynamics during melanoma immunotherapy. Here immunoSEQ multiplex PCR was the method, and the copy in TCRdb shows in-frame clones only, minus some. The data contain about 17,000 clones, about 85% of them singletons. As for time point: week 3, after first cycle of checkpoint inhibitor. The input for sequencing was blood, taken from a patient treated with checkpoint blockade. All receptors come from a human donor with melanoma.

The CDR3 spells CASSATGITEAFF. The DNA of the CDR3 is TGTGCCAGCAGTGCGACAGGGATCACTGAAGCTTTCTTT. The rearrangement uses TRBV25-1 and TRBJ1-1, with 7 bases aligning to TRBD1. CDR3 length: 13 amino acids. V lost 4 bases, J lost 4 bases, and 3 bases stayed unmatched. CDR1 MGHDK and CDR2 SYGVNS come from the germline V gene.

A remark on this clone: Other DNA sequences in the sample encode the same CDR3. The chain is built from TRBV9 and TRBJ2-3; D unresolved. There are 12 residues in the CDR3. The germline CDR1 and CDR2 sequences are SGDLS and YYNGEE. Trimming left V 0 bases short and J 4 bases short, with 3 bases between. CDR3 sequence (DNA): TGTGCCAGCAGCGTAGGTTCAGATACGCAGTATTTT. It is translated as CASSVGSDTQYF.

The J gene is TRBJ2-7, the V gene TRBV2; the match to TRBD2 covers 7 bases. The CDR3 sequence is 15 residues long. J gave up 2 bases and V 2 bases, and 6 bases lay outside the gene matches. Germline CDR1 is SNHLY and CDR2 is FYNNEI. CDR3 region: CASSESAGLTYEQYF. Here the CDR3 DNA reads TGTGCCAGCAGTGAATCAGCGGGATTAACCTACGAGCAGTACTTC.

This clone was seen a few times. The chain uses TRBV6-1 and TRBJ2-2; tentative D call: TRBD1 (5 bases). The CDR3 has 14 residues. The V gene lost 4 bases and the J gene lost 3 bases, with 9 bases spanning the gap. The V gene's germline CDR1 is MNHNS and CDR2 SASEGT. The CDR3: CASSGGPYTGELFF. DNA of the CDR3: TGTGCCAGCAGTGGGGGCCCTTACACCGGGGAGCTGTTTTTT.

This clone was detected a few times. The J gene is TRBJ1-1, the V gene TRBV5-6, with TRBD1 matching over 9 bases. From germline, CDR1 is SGHDT and CDR2 YYEEEE. This CDR3 contains 13 residues. V dropped 3 bases and J dropped 5; count of bases not matched to a gene: 2. The CDR3: CASSWTGATEAFF. CDR3 in DNA: TGTGCCAGCAGCTGGACAGGGGCGACTGAAGCTTTCTTT. Variable domain in full (rest from reference TRBV5-6 and TRBJ1-1): DAGVTQSPTHLIKTRGQQVTLRCSPKSGHDTVSWYQQALGQGPQFIFQYYEEEERQRGNFPDRFSGHQFPNYSSELNVNALLLGDSALYLCASSWTGATEAFFGQGTRLTVV.

The rearrangement uses TRBV5-4 and TRBJ2-1, with TRBD1 as a possible D gene (6 bases). The CDR3 runs 15 residues. Per germline, CDR1 SGHNT and CDR2 YYREEE (reference sequence). Trimming pared 6 bases from V and 2 bases from J, leaving 15 bases between. The CDR3 spells CASTLPGEAYNEQFF. The CDR3 bases are TGTGCCAGCACTCTCCCAGGGGAAGCCTACAATGAGCAGTTCTTC.

The genes are TRBV19 and TRBJ2-7; TRBD2 aligns across 7 bases. The CDR3 runs 15 residues. Germline V gene sequence: CDR1 LNHDA, CDR2 SQIVND (reference sequence). V shed 3 bases, J shed 2 bases, and the junction held 7 bases outside the gene matches. The CDR3 spells CASSISSGPTYEQYF. As DNA, the CDR3 is TGTGCCAGTAGTATTTCTAGCGGACCGACCTACGAGCAGTACTTC.